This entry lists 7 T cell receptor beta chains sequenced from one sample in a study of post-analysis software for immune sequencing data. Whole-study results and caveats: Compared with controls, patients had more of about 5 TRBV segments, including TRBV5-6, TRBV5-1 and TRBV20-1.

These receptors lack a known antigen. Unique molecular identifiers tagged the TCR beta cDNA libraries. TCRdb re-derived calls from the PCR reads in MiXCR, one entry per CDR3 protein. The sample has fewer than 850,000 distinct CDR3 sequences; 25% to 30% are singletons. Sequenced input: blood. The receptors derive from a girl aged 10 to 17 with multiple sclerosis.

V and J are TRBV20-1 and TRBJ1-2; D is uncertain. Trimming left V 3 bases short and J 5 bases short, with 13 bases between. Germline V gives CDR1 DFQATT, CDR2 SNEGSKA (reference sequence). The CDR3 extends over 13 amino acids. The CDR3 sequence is CSARRFASYGYTF. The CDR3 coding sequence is TGCAGTGCTAGGCGATTTGCTTCTTATGGCTACACCTTC.

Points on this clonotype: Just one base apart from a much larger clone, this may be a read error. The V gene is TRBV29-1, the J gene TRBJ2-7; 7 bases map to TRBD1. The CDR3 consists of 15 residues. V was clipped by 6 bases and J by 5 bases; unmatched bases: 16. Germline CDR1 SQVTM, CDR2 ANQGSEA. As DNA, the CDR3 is TGCAGCGTAGACACAGGGGATCCTTCGGGGAACGAGCAGTACTTC. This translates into CSVDTGDPSGNEQYF.

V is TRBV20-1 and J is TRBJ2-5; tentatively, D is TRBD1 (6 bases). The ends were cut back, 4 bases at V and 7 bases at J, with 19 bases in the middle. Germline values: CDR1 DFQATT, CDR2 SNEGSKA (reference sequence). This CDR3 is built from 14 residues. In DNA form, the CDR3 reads TGCAGTGCTATTTCAGGGGATGTTGTCGGGACCCAGTACTTC. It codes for CSAISGDVVGTQYF.

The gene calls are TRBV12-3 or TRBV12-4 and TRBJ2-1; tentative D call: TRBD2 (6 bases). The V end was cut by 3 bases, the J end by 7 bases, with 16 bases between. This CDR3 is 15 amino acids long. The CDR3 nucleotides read TGTGCCAGCAGTTTGGAGGGGTCATTGCATAATGAGCAGTTCTTC. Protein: CASSLEGSLHNEQFF.

The CDR3 reads CASSPSERQPQHF. The CDR3 coding sequence is TGTGCCAGCAGCCCTAGCGAACGACAGCCCCAGCATTTT. V and J are TRBV7-9 and TRBJ1-5; D is undetermined. V was pared by 5 bases and J by 7 bases, with 12 bases between. This CDR3 spans 13 amino acids. Looked up from germline, CDR1 is SEHNR and CDR2 is FQNEAQ (reference sequence).

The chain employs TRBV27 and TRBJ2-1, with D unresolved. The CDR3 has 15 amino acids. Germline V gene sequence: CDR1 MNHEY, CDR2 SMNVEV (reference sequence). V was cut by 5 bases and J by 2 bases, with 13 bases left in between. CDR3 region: CASSPLGPPYNEQFF. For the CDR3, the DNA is TGTGCCAGCAGTCCCCTCGGGCCCCCCTACAATGAGCAGTTCTTC.

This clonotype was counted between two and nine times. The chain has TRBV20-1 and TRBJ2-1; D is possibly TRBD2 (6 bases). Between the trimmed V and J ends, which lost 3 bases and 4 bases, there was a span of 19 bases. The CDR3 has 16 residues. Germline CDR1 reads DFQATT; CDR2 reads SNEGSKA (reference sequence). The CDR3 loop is CSARAATGLRYNEQFF. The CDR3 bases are TGCAGTGCTAGGGCCGCGACGGGACTGAGATACAATGAGCAGTTCTTC.